This T cell receptor beta chain stems from a study of liver allograft versus peripheral blood T cells. At the level of the study: T cell receptor repertoires in transplanted livers were compared with those in recipients' peripheral blood.

Trimming left V 6 bases short and J 6 bases short, with 9 bases between. The CDR3 consists of 11 residues. The germline CDR1 and CDR2 sequences are MNHNS and SASEGT. This clonotype rates as large. TCRdb independently ran MiXCR on the reads; one entry per CDR3 protein. The sample carries approximately 500 distinct CDR3 sequences, 10% to 15% recorded once. The V call is TRBV6-1, the J call TRBJ2-7, with a possible D match to TRBD2 (5 bases). The receptor was isolated from a human patient who had a liver transplant. Some T cells may possibly be graft donor cells. CDR3 region: CASRGGAEQYF. CDR3 sequence (DNA): TGTGCCAGCAGAGGAGGAGCCGAGCAGTACTTC.